These 25 T cell receptor beta chains were sequenced from one sample in a study of cytomegalovirus exposure and HLA in healthy donors. The assay was immunoSEQ multiplex PCR, and TCRdb's table has in-frame clones only and misses some. The table shows more than 300,000 clones, with roughly 89% occurring only once. Sequencing was carried out using PBMCs. All receptors come from a woman aged 18-35 years in good health and CMV-seronegative.

In its sample, this clone was seen once. The V call is TRBV6-5, the J call TRBJ1-1; maybe TRBD1 (5 bases). This CDR3 has 13 amino acids. Deletions cut 6 bases from V and 3 bases from J, with 11 bases between. CDR1 is MNHEY and CDR2 is SVGAGI in the germline V gene. This CDR3 reads CASSSGVDTEAFF. CDR3 DNA sequence: TGTGCCAGCAGCTCGGGGGTAGACACTGAAGCTTTCTTT.

The chain recombines TRBV2 with TRBJ2-5; D is possibly TRBD2 (5 bases). CDR3 length: 13 residues. The V and J ends lost 9 bases and 9 bases respectively, with 20 bases between them. Germline V gives CDR1 SNHLY, CDR2 FYNNEI. The CDR3 DNA follows: TGTGCCAGTCTTACTGGAGGTCTAGTCGCCCAGTACTTC. It yields the protein CASLTGGLVAQYF.

The V call is TRBV19, the J call TRBJ1-4; weak D call: TRBD1 (6 bases). The V gene's germline CDR1 is LNHDA and CDR2 SQIVND (reference sequence). The V end was cut by 6 bases, the J end by 4 bases, with 12 bases between. This CDR3 comprises 14 residues. CDR3 sequence (DNA): TGTGCCAGTAGGGGCAGGGGCCATAATGAAAAACTGTTTTTT. This gives the protein CASRGRGHNEKLFF.

V usage is TRBV18 and J usage is TRBJ2-5, with 7 bases that match TRBD1. CDR1 and CDR2 (germline): KGHSH, LQKENI. The CDR3 contains 14 residues. The J segment lost 2 bases and the V segment lost 3 bases, leaving 3 bases of the junction unmatched. The CDR3 DNA is TGTGCCAGCTCACCTGGCAGGGGGCAAGAGACCCAGTACTTC. Its translation is CASSPGRGQETQYF.

The chain combines TRBV28 with TRBJ2-7; D is perhaps TRBD2 (6 bases). V lost 8 bases and J 1 base, leaving 9 bases between the germline ends. CDR1 MDHEN and CDR2 SYDVKM come from the germline V gene. This CDR3 has 12 residues. The CDR3 nucleotides are TGTGCCAGCTTTAGCGGATCCTACGAGCAGTACTTC. It codes for CASFSGSYEQYF. Using reference TRBV28 and TRBJ2-7 for the parts outside the CDR3, the full variable domain is DVKVTQSSRYLVKRTGEKVFLECVQDMDHENMFWYRQDPGLGLRLIYFSYDVKMKEKGDIPEGYSVSREKKERFSLILESASTNQTSMYLCASFSGSYEQYFGPGTRLTVT.

V usage is TRBV15 and J usage is TRBJ1-2; no firm D call. The CDR3 contains 16 residues. Germline V gene sequence: CDR1 LNHNV, CDR2 YYDKDF (reference sequence). The V end lost 4 bases, the J end lost 8 bases, and 23 bases lay between the germline ends. In nucleotides, the CDR3 is TGTGCCACCAGCATTATCCTTCAAGGAGGCCTAGGGGGCTACACCTTC. Its translation: CATSIILQGGLGGYTF.

The V gene is TRBV2, the J gene TRBJ2-7, with TRBD2 identical over 7 bases. CDR3 size: 17 residues. The V segment lost 6 bases and the J segment 2 bases; nucleotides outside the gene matches: 16. Germline CDR1 and CDR2: SNHLY and FYNNEI. The CDR3 region is CASSQSTVGRGTYEQYF. CDR3 nucleotide sequence: TGTGCCAGCAGCCAATCCACCGTGGGGCGGGGGACCTACGAGCAGTACTTC.

This clone was found once. J is TRBJ1-2 and V is TRBV10-1; tentatively, D is TRBD1 (5 bases). The CDR3 loop spans 13 amino acids. Germline CDR1 is WNHNN and CDR2 is SYGVQD (reference sequence). Trimming shortened V by 5 bases and J by 5 bases, and 12 bases separated the two germline ends. The CDR3 sequence is CASSKGVQYGYTF. In DNA, the CDR3 is TGCGCCAGCAGTAAAGGGGTTCAGTATGGCTACACCTTC.

V and J are TRBV11-2 and TRBJ1-2, with D possibly matching TRBD1 (5 bases). Between the trimmed V and J ends, which lost 5 bases and 7 bases, there was a span of 14 bases. The CDR3 length is 13 residues. Looked up from germline, CDR1 is SGHAT and CDR2 is FQNNGV. CDR3 protein: CASSPRGGAGYTF. CDR3 bases: TGTGCCAGCAGCCCTAGGGGAGGGGCTGGCTACACCTTC.

The chain carries TRBV10-2 and TRBJ1-1; TRBD1 might be the D (5 bases). Germline V gives CDR1 WSHSY, CDR2 SAAADI. Trimming cost V 8 bases and J 11 bases, with 21 bases left between them. The CDR3 length is 13 residues. The CDR3 DNA sequence: TGCGCCAGCCGGGGGGGATCCTCTTCGGGCGCTTTCTTT. It specifies CASRGGSSSGAFF.

The V gene is TRBV18, the J gene TRBJ2-1; 14 bases map to TRBD2. CDR1 KGHSH and CDR2 LQKENI come from the germline V gene. J gave up 10 bases and V 3 bases, and 5 bases lay outside the gene matches. CDR3 length: 15 residues. The CDR3 sequence is CASSPGLAGGLEQFF. CDR3 sequence (DNA): TGTGCCAGCTCACCCGGACTAGCGGGGGGACTAGAGCAGTTCTTC.

This clone was observed a handful of times. This rearrangement joins TRBV27 to TRBJ2-7; D gene uncertain. The CDR3 spans 11 residues. The germline CDR1 and CDR2 sequences are MNHEY and SMNVEV (reference sequence). V gave up 3 bases and J gave up 5 bases, with 5 bases separating them. CDR3 DNA sequence: TGTGCCAGCAGTTTCTACCACGAGCAGTACTTC. It yields the protein CASSFYHEQYF.

In DNA form, the CDR3 reads TGTGCCAGCAGCAATGAGAGGGTACGGACTGAAGCTTTCTTT. It is translated as CASSNERVRTEAFF. V and J are TRBV28 and TRBJ1-1; D is ambiguous. This CDR3 spans 14 amino acids. Germline V CDR1 and CDR2: MDHEN, SYDVKM. The V and J ends lost 6 bases and 5 bases respectively, with 16 bases between them.

The chain employs TRBV25-1 and TRBJ2-3; 8 bases are a match to TRBD2. V lost 0 bases, J lost 4 bases, and 6 bases stayed unmatched. CDR1 and CDR2 from the germline V gene are MGHDK and SYGVNS. This CDR3 is 16 amino acids long. In DNA, the CDR3 is TGTGCCAGCAGTGAATACGGGGGGGGGCTCGCAGATACGCAGTATTTT. It specifies CASSEYGGGLADTQYF.

The chain joins TRBV11-2 to TRBJ1-1, with 12 bases matching TRBD1. The junction had 6 bases not matched to a gene; V was cut back by 5 bases and J by 2 bases. Germline V lookup: CDR1 SGHAT, CDR2 FQNNGV. There are 16 residues in the CDR3. The CDR3 sequence: CASSQGDRGRNTEAFF. The DNA of the CDR3 is TGTGCCAGCAGCCAAGGGGACAGGGGGCGTAACACTGAAGCTTTCTTT.

This rearrangement joins TRBV4-2 to TRBJ1-4, with 11 nucleotides matching TRBD1. J gave up 7 bases and V 0 bases, and 1 base lay outside the gene matches. CDR1 and CDR2 from the germline V gene are LGHNA and YNFKEQ. The CDR3 is made up of 15 amino acids. The CDR3 region has the DNA TGTGCCAGCAGCCAAGAAGGGACAGGGGGTGAAAAACTGTTTTTT. This gives the protein CASSQEGTGGEKLFF.

This sequence joins TRBV28 and TRBJ1-5; no clear D. This CDR3 has 13 amino acids. V shed 7 bases and J shed 4 bases, with 11 bases lying between them. Per the germline V gene, CDR1 is MDHEN and CDR2 is SYDVKM. Here the CDR3 reads CASTNSRNQPQHF. In DNA, the CDR3 is TGTGCCAGCACGAACAGTAGGAATCAGCCCCAGCATTTT. Together with reference TRBV28 and TRBJ1-5, the CDR3 gives the full variable domain: DVKVTQSSRYLVKRTGEKVFLECVQDMDHENMFWYRQDPGLGLRLIYFSYDVKMKEKGDIPEGYSVSREKKERFSLILESASTNQTSMYLCASTNSRNQPQHFGDGTRLSIL.

Comment on this clone: The junction departs from germline at one end; a sequencing error may be responsible. This rearrangement joins TRBV4-2 to TRBJ1-2; 7 bases align to TRBD1. This CDR3 region has 12 residues. The germline gives CDR1 LGHNA, CDR2 YNFKEQ. The CDR3 spells CASSLVGQDYFF. Written as DNA, the CDR3 is TGTGCCAGCAGCCTCGTCGGACAGGACTATTTCTTC.

This clone was detected only a few times. The sample carries other DNA sequences with the same CDR3. The genes are TRBV28 and TRBJ1-5, with TRBD1 matching over 8 bases. V shed 4 bases and J 7 bases; nucleotides not matched to a gene: 6. This CDR3 comprises 14 residues. CDR1 is MDHEN and CDR2 is SYDVKM in the germline V gene. CDR3 in DNA: TGTGCCAGCAGTTCCGGACAGGGTAGGCAGCCCCAGCATTTT. Translating gives CASSSGQGRQPQHF.

The chain recombines TRBV27 with TRBJ2-7; 9 bases are shared with TRBD2. This CDR3 has 15 amino acids. Looked up from germline, CDR1 is MNHEY and CDR2 is SMNVEV (reference sequence). V was clipped by 2 bases and J by 4 bases; unmatched bases: 6. This chain's CDR3 is CASSLTAGGGYEQYF. CDR3 coding DNA: TGTGCCAGCAGTTTAACGGCGGGAGGGGGTTACGAGCAGTACTTC.

The chain links TRBV6-5 to TRBJ1-1, with D maybe TRBD1 (6 bases). The V end lost 10 bases, the J end lost 1 base, and 13 bases lay between the germline ends. CDR1 MNHEY and CDR2 SVGAGI come from the germline V gene. This CDR3 has 13 amino acids. The CDR3 here is CATSYRENTEAFF. The CDR3 nucleotides are TGTGCCACTTCGTACAGGGAGAACACTGAAGCTTTCTTT.

V usage is TRBV28 and J usage is TRBJ1-5, with TRBD1 identical over 7 bases. CDR3 size: 15 residues. V was pared by 6 bases and J by 2 bases, with 7 bases of the junction left unmatched. Per germline, CDR1 MDHEN and CDR2 SYDVKM. DNA of the CDR3: TGTGCCAGCAGCTTCGACAGGGAAGGCAATCAGCCCCAGCATTTT. It is translated as CASSFDREGNQPQHF. The whole variable domain, remainder taken from reference TRBV28 and TRBJ1-5, is DVKVTQSSRYLVKRTGEKVFLECVQDMDHENMFWYRQDPGLGLRLIYFSYDVKMKEKGDIPEGYSVSREKKERFSLILESASTNQTSMYLCASSFDREGNQPQHFGDGTRLSIL.

This chain joins TRBV6-1 and TRBJ1-4; tentative D call: TRBD1 (6 bases). CDR3 size: 15 residues. Per the germline V gene, CDR1 is MNHNS and CDR2 is SASEGT. The V end was cut by 8 bases, the J end by 5 bases, with 18 bases between. The CDR3 sequence is CASFGPDRPNEKLFF. The CDR3 region has the DNA TGTGCCAGCTTTGGACCTGACAGGCCAAATGAAAAACTGTTTTTT.

V gene TRBV5-1 combines with J gene TRBJ2-5, with 7 bases fitting TRBD1. After removal of 1 base from V and 4 bases from J, the junction contained 4 bases not matched to a gene. From germline, CDR1 is SGHRS and CDR2 YFSETQ. This CDR3 has 14 amino acids. CDR3 DNA sequence: TGCGCCAGCAGCTTGAAGACAGGGCCAGAGACCCAGTACTTC. Protein product: CASSLKTGPETQYF.

The V gene is TRBV7-9, the J gene TRBJ1-2; the match to TRBD1 covers 9 bases. V lost 6 bases, J lost 8 bases, and 10 bases stayed unmatched. Germline CDR1 reads SEHNR; CDR2 reads FQNEAQ (reference sequence). CDR3 length: 14 residues. CDR3 in amino acids: CASRFDRGGGGYTF. CDR3 DNA sequence: TGTGCCAGCAGGTTCGACAGGGGGGGTGGAGGCTACACCTTC.